Below are 24 T cell receptor beta chains sequenced from a single sample in a study of T cells after yellow fever vaccination. TCRdb fed the 5' RACE reads into MiXCR, producing one record per CDR3 protein. The data hold more than 300,000 distinct CDR3 sequences, with around 11% observed a single time. The specimen was CD4+ T cells sorted from PBMCs, collected 45 days after the yellow fever booster vaccination. The receptor set was obtained from a man between 18 and 29 years old who received the YFV17D yellow fever vaccine.

As DNA, the CDR3 is TGTGCCAGCAGCCCCCCGGGAGGGGCCTATGGCTACACCTTC. Translated, it gives CASSPPGGAYGYTF. The V call is TRBV5-6, the J call TRBJ1-2, with TRBD1 as a possible D gene (5 bases). Germline CDR1 is SGHDT and CDR2 is YYEEEE. The V end lost 4 bases, the J end lost 4 bases, and 14 bases lay between the germline ends. The CDR3 runs to 14 residues.

This clonotype appeared a few times. V is TRBV5-5 and J is TRBJ1-3; TRBD1 matches 9 bases. CDR1 is SGHKS and CDR2 is YYEKEE in the germline V gene (reference sequence). Trimming removed 4 bases from V and 4 bases from J; junction bases left unmatched: 6. The CDR3 length is 15 residues. CDR3 nucleotide sequence: TGTGCCAGCAGCGGACGGACAGGGGCAGGAAACACCATATATTTT. This encodes CASSGRTGAGNTIYF.

This clonotype was counted between two and nine times. The chain links TRBV9 to TRBJ2-7, with D possibly matching TRBD1 (6 bases). Germline V gene data show CDR1 as SGDLS and CDR2 as YYNGEE. This CDR3 is built from 16 residues. V lost 3 bases to trimming and J lost 2 bases, with 18 bases between them. Here the CDR3 reads CASSAQGLQATYEQYF. The CDR3, as DNA: TGTGCCAGCAGCGCCCAGGGGTTGCAGGCTACCTACGAGCAGTACTTC.

This clonotype was counted once. V and J are TRBV3-1 and TRBJ1-6; D is unresolved. This CDR3 has 17 residues. The V gene's germline CDR1 is LGHDT and CDR2 YNNKEL (reference sequence). The ends were cut back, 0 bases at V and 1 base at J, with 10 bases in the middle. CDR3 protein: CASSQDYGVSYNSPLHF. In nucleotides, the CDR3 is TGTGCCAGCAGCCAAGATTACGGGGTATCCTATAATTCACCCCTCCACTTT.

The table lists this clonotype with a few counts. The CDR3 reads CASSLQGERQPQHF. CDR3 nucleotide sequence: TGTGCCAGCAGTTTGCAGGGGGAACGGCAGCCCCAGCATTTT. The rearrangement joins TRBV12-3 or TRBV12-4 to TRBJ1-5; 7 bases match TRBD1. This CDR3 region has 14 residues. V dropped 3 bases and J dropped 7; count of bases not matched to a gene: 6.

The CDR3 protein is CASRLAGGQGQYV. The CDR3 DNA is TGTGCCAGCAGACTAGCGGGGGGTCAGGGGCAGTACGTC. The chain couples TRBV2 to TRBJ2-7; 12 nucleotides agree with TRBD2. The germline CDR1 and CDR2 sequences are SNHLY and FYNNEI. J gave up 9 bases and V 6 bases, and 6 bases lay outside the gene matches. The CDR3 spans 13 residues.

This clonotype was counted between two and nine times. The chain has TRBV6-5 and TRBJ2-3; D is possibly TRBD2 (7 bases). Germline V gene lookup returns CDR1 MNHEY and CDR2 SVGAGI. This CDR3 is 16 amino acids long. Trimming removed 8 bases from V and 3 bases from J, with 21 bases in between. As DNA, the CDR3 is TGTGCCAGCCGGGGAGGGGGGGGCGGTGGAACAGATACGCAGTATTTT. Its protein is CASRGGGGGGTDTQYF.

The table lists this clonotype with a few counts. The gene calls are TRBV20-1 and TRBJ2-3, with TRBD2 identical over 13 bases. The V segment lost 5 bases and the J segment 1 base; nucleotides outside the gene matches: 3. The length of the CDR3 is 15 residues. CDR1 DFQATT and CDR2 SNEGSKA come from the germline V gene (reference sequence). The CDR3 bases are TGCAGTGCTGGTGGGACTAGCGGGGGCACAGATACGCAGTATTTT. Translating gives CSAGGTSGGTDTQYF.

This clonotype was observed a handful of times. The chain recombines TRBV20-1 with TRBJ1-2; 7 positions match TRBD1. The CDR3 is 16 residues long. Per the germline V gene, CDR1 is DFQATT and CDR2 is SNEGSKA (reference sequence). V was clipped by 0 bases and J by 1 base; unmatched bases: 8. CDR3 bases: TGCAGTGCTAGAGATGGGGGCAGGGGGTATAACTATGGCTACACCTTC. This translates into CSARDGGRGYNYGYTF.

The sample holds one count of this clonotype. This chain connects TRBV7-2 to TRBJ1-5; D is unclear. Between the trimmed V and J ends, which lost 2 bases and 6 bases, there was a span of 20 bases. The CDR3 is made up of 17 amino acids. Germline-derived CDR1 and CDR2 are SGHTA and FQGNSA. CDR3 nucleotides: TGTGCCAGCAGCTTACAGGCCGGTCAATCCTCGGGTCAGCCCCAGCATTTT. Translated: CASSLQAGQSSGQPQHF.

The genes are TRBV7-2 and TRBJ2-5; 8 bases map to TRBD2. This CDR3 has 17 residues. Germline assignment: CDR1 SGHTA and CDR2 FQGNSA. With 1 base clipped from V and 2 bases from J, the junction kept 9 bases outside the gene matches. CDR3 sequence reads: CASSLVRSSGTQETQYF. In DNA, the CDR3 is TGTGCCAGCAGCTTAGTCCGGAGTAGCGGGACTCAAGAGACCCAGTACTTC.

The chain employs TRBV6-2 or TRBV6-3 and TRBJ2-3; TRBD2 aligns across 9 bases. V was pared by 0 bases and J by 1 base, with 2 bases of the junction left unmatched. This CDR3 region has 16 residues. From germline, CDR1 is MNHEY and CDR2 SVGEGT. For the CDR3, the DNA is TGTGCCAGCAGTTACTCTGGCGGGGGGGGCACAGATACGCAGTATTTT. This encodes CASSYSGGGGTDTQYF.

The sample holds a few counts of this clonotype. J is TRBJ2-1 and V is TRBV7-6; 7 positions match TRBD1. Germline CDR1 SGHVS, CDR2 FNYEAQ. This CDR3 is 18 amino acids long. V was clipped by 3 bases and J by 3 bases; unmatched bases: 14. CDR3 amino acids: CASSFVRQGQGSYNEQFF. CDR3 coding DNA: TGTGCCAGCAGCTTTGTACGACAGGGCCAGGGTAGCTACAATGAGCAGTTCTTC. Full variable domain (outside the CDR3, taken from reference TRBV7-6 and TRBJ2-1): GAGVSQSPRYKVTKRGQDVALRCDPISGHVSLYWYRQALGQGPEFLTYFNYEAQQDKSGLPNDRFSAERPEGSISTLTIQRTEQRDSAMYRCASSFVRQGQGSYNEQFFGPGTRLTVL.

This clonotype was seen more than once but under ten times. The CDR3 DNA reads TGTGCCAGCGGGCAGACAGACATAATCGTCGAGCAGTACTTC. Amino acid sequence: CASGQTDIIVEQYF. The gene calls are TRBV12-3 or TRBV12-4 and TRBJ2-7; the D gene is possibly TRBD1 (5 bases). The CDR3 contains 14 residues. V was cut by 8 bases and J by 6 bases, with 20 bases left in between.

Ten or more counts support this clonotype. This sequence joins TRBV18 and TRBJ1-5; no firm D call. With 2 bases removed from V and 2 bases from J, the gap between germline ends came to 7 bases. Germline V gives CDR1 KGHSH, CDR2 LQKENI. The CDR3 loop spans 14 amino acids. DNA for the CDR3: TGTGCCAGCTCACCAGGACGGGGCAATCAGCCCCAGCATTTT. This sequence encodes CASSPGRGNQPQHF. The full variable domain, its missing parts supplied by reference TRBV18 and TRBJ1-5, is NAGVMQNPRHLVRRRGQEARLRCSPMKGHSHVYWYRQLPEEGLKFMVYLQKENIIDESGMPKERFSAEFPKEGPSILRIQQVVRGDSAAYFCASSPGRGNQPQHFGDGTRLSIL.

This clonotype was found many times. The rearrangement links TRBV12-3 or TRBV12-4 to TRBJ2-2; D unresolved. The CDR3 covers 12 residues. The V end lost 3 bases, the J end lost 6 bases, and 5 bases lay between the germline ends. The CDR3 spells CASSFRPGELFF. DNA for the CDR3: TGTGCCAGCAGTTTCCGGCCCGGGGAGCTGTTTTTT.

The chain couples TRBV3-1 to TRBJ1-4; D unclear. From germline, CDR1 is LGHDT and CDR2 YNNKEL (reference sequence). This CDR3 region has 12 residues. Trimming stripped 3 bases from V and 6 bases from J, with 5 bases between. The CDR3 region is CASSQDYEKLFF. CDR3 nucleotides: TGTGCCAGCAGCCAGGACTATGAAAAACTGTTTTTT.

This clonotype came up a few times. This chain connects TRBV2 to TRBJ2-3; 13 bases match TRBD2. The CDR3 is made up of 15 amino acids. V trimming: 8 bases; J trimming: 6 bases; junction bases outside the gene matches: 8. Germline CDR1 and CDR2: SNHLY and FYNNEI. The CDR3 loop is CASRRLAGGRDTQYF. The DNA for the CDR3 is TGTGCCAGCCGCCGACTAGCGGGGGGCCGGGATACGCAGTATTTT.

The genes are TRBV6-5 and TRBJ2-1, with TRBD2 matching 7 bases. CDR1 MNHEY and CDR2 SVGAGI come from the germline V gene. The V gene end was trimmed by 8 bases and the J gene end by 1 base; junction bases not matched to a gene: 5. There are 14 residues in the CDR3. CDR3 in amino acids: CASGGGGSYNEQFF. The CDR3, as DNA: TGTGCCAGCGGCGGGGGTGGGTCCTACAATGAGCAGTTCTTC.

Turning to this clonotype: At one boundary the junction diverges from the germline segment, which might be a read error. This chain links TRBV7-6 with TRBJ2-7; D assignment may be TRBD1 or TRBD2 (6 bases each). Germline V gene lookup returns CDR1 SGHVS and CDR2 FNYEAQ. The CDR3 covers 15 residues. The CDR3 nucleotides are TGTGCCGGCAGCTTTTCGAATGGGGGGCTGAGCGAGCAGTACTTC. Translating gives CAGSFSNGGLSEQYF.

This chain connects TRBV4-1 to TRBJ2-1, with 11 bases fitting TRBD1. Losses at the gene ends were 1 base for V and 0 bases for J; bases not matched to a gene: 2. Germline CDR1 is MGHRA and CDR2 is YSYEKL. CDR3 length: 17 amino acids. For the CDR3, the DNA is TGCGCCAGCAGCCAAGGGACAGGGGGCAGCTCCTACAATGAGCAGTTCTTC. Translating it yields CASSQGTGGSSYNEQFF.

The rearrangement uses TRBV5-1 and TRBJ1-5; 7 positions agree with TRBD1. The germline gives CDR1 SGHRS, CDR2 YFSETQ. The CDR3 has 16 amino acids. The V segment lost 1 base and the J segment 3 bases; nucleotides outside the gene matches: 7. Here the CDR3 DNA reads TGCGCCAGCAGCTTGAGAGGGGGCGATCCCAATCAGCCCCAGCATTTT. Protein product: CASSLRGGDPNQPQHF.

This clonotype was counted at least ten times. The chain combines TRBV5-1 with TRBJ2-5; 8 bases line up with TRBD1. CDR1 is SGHRS and CDR2 is YFSETQ in the germline V gene. The CDR3 sequence is 14 residues long. The V and J ends lost 5 bases and 5 bases, in that order; junction bases with no gene match: 8. The CDR3 spells CASRQGDRSETQYF. DNA of the CDR3: TGCGCCAGCAGACAGGGGGACAGATCGGAGACCCAGTACTTC.

The gene calls are TRBV6-5 and TRBJ1-1, with D tentatively TRBD1 (5 bases). The V end lost 4 bases, the J end lost 7 bases, and 22 bases lay between the germline ends. CDR1 and CDR2 (germline): MNHEY, SVGAGI. The CDR3 totals 16 residues. CDR3 protein: CASSSTPQVAANEAFF. The DNA for the CDR3 is TGTGCCAGCAGTTCCACACCACAGGTCGCTGCTAATGAAGCTTTCTTT.